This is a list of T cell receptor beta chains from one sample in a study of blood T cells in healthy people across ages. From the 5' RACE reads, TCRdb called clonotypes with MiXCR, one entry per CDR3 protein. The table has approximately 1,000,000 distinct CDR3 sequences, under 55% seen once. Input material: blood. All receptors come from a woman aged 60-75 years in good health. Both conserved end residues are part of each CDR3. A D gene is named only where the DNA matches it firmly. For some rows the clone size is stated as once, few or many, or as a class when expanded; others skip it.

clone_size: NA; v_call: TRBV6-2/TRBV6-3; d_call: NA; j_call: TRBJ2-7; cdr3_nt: TGTGCCAGCAGTTACATGAGTTCCTACGAGCAGTACTTC; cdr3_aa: CASSYMSSYEQYF
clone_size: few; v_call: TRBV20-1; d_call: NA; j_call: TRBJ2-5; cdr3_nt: TGCAGTGCTAGAGGTGGTGGGGAATGGGAGACCCAGTACTTC; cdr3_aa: CSARGGGEWETQYF
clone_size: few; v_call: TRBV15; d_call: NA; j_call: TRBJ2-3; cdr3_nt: TGTGCCACCAGCAGGGGCTCGGTCCCCGGCGGGGATACGCAGTATTTT; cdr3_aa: CATSRGSVPGGDTQYF
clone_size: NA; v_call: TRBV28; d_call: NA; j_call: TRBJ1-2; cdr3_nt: TGTGCCAGCAGTTTGGGCGGGGGGGGCGCAAGCTATGGCTACACCTTC; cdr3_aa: CASSLGGGGASYGYTF
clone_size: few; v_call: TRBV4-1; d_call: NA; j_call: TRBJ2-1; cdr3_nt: TGCGCCAGCAGCCTCAGAACTGTCAGGGGAGGAAATGAGCAGTTCTTC; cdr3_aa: CASSLRTVRGGNEQFF
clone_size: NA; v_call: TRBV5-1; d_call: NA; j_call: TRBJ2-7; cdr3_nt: TGCGCCAGCAGCTTGTCTGTGGGGAACTACGAGCAGTACTTC; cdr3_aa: CASSLSVGNYEQYF
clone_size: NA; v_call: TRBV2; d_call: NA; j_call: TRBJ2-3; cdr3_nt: TGTGCCAGCCAGCGGAGCACAGATACGCAGTATTTT; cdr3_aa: CASQRSTDTQYF
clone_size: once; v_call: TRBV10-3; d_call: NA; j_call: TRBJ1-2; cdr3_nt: TGTGCCATCAGTGACCCGCCCCCACAAGACTATGGCTACACCTTC; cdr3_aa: CAISDPPPQDYGYTF
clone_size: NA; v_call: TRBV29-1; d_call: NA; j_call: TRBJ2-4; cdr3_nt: TGCAGCGTTGGCTCGGCAGCCTACAAGCAGTACTTC; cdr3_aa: CSVGSAAYKQYF
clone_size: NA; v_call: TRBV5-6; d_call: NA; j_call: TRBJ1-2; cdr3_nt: TGTGCCAGCAGCGATAAACAGGGTGACTATGGCTACACCTTC; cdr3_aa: CASSDKQGDYGYTF
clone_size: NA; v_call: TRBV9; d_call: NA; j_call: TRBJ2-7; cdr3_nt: TGTGCCAGCAGCTCCAGAGGAAGGGGCCCATCCTACGAGCAGTACTTC; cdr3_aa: CASSSRGRGPSYEQYF
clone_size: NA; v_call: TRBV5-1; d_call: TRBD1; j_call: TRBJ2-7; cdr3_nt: TGCGCCAGCAGCTTGGAGGGACAGACCCGGCCCCACGAGCAGTACTTC; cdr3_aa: CASSLEGQTRPHEQYF
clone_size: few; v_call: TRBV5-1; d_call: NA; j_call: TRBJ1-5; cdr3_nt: TGCGCCAGCAGCTTGGCCGGGGAATATAGCAATCAGCCCCAGCATTTT; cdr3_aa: CASSLAGEYSNQPQHF
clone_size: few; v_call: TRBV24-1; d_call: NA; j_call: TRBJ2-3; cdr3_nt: TGTGCCACCAGTGAAGGGAGCCACACAGATACGCAGTATTTT; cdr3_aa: CATSEGSHTDTQYF
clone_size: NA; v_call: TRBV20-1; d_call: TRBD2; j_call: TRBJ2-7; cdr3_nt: TGCAGTGCCCCCGGCGGGAGGGCCTCCTACGAGCAGTACTTC; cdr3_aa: CSAPGGRASYEQYF
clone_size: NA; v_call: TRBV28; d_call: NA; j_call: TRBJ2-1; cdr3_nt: TGTGCCAGCAGTTTATGGCGGGATGGGACCTACAATGAGCAGTTCTTC; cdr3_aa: CASSLWRDGTYNEQFF
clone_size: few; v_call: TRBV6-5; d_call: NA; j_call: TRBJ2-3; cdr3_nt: TGTGCCAGCAGTATGACAGGTTCACTCACAGATACGCAGTATTTT; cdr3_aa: CASSMTGSLTDTQYF
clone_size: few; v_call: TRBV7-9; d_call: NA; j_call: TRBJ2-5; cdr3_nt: TGTGCCAGCAGCTCTGGGGAGTACCAAGAGACCCAGTACTTC; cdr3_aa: CASSSGEYQETQYF
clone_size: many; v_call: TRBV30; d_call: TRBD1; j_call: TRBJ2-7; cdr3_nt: TGTGCCTGGAGTCCGGGGACAGGTCGGTACGAGCAGTACTTC; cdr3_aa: CAWSPGTGRYEQYF
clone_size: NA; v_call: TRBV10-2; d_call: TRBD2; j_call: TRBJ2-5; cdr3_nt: TGCGCCAGCAGCCCCTCTGCTGCTAGCGGCCAAGAGACCCAGTACTTC; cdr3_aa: CASSPSAASGQETQYF
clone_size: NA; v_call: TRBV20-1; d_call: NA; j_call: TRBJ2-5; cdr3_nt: TGCAGTGCCAGGGACGGGGCAAGAGGGGCCCAGTACTTC; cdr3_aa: CSARDGARGAQYF
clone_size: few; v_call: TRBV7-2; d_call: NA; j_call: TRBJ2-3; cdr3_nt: TGTGCCAGCAGCGCACCCCCTCGGGCAGATACGCAGTATTTT; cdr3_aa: CASSAPPRADTQYF
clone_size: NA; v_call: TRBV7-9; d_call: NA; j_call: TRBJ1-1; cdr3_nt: TGTGCCAGCAGCTTAGCGAACAGGGTATCGGGCACTGAAGCTTTCTTT; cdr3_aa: CASSLANRVSGTEAFF
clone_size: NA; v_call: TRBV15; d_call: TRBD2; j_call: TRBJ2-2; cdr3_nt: TGTGCCACCAGCAGCGCCTATAGCGGGAACGCGAACACCGGGGGGCTGTTTTTT; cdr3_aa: CATSSAYSGNANTGGLFF
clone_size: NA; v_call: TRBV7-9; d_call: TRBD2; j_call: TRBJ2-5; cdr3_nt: TGTGCCAGCAGCTTACCTGGGACTAGCGACGAGACCCAGTACTTC; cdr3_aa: CASSLPGTSDETQYF
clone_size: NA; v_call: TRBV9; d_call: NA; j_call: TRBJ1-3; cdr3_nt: TGTGCCAGCAGCGCGACAGCTGACTCTGGAAACACCATATATTTT; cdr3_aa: CASSATADSGNTIYF
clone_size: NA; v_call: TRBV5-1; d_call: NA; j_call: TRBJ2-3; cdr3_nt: TGCGCCAGCAGCTTGCAGGGACCAGACGGGACGCAGTATTTT; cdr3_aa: CASSLQGPDGTQYF
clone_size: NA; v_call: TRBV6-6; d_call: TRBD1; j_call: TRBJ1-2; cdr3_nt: TGTGCCAGCAACAGTTACTCGACAGGGCCGCGGGACTATGGCTACACCTTC; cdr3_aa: CASNSYSTGPRDYGYTF
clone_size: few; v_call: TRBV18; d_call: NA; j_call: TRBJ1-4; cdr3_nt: TGTGCCAGCTCACCAGACGAAGGGAGGGCTAATGAAAAACTGTTTTTT; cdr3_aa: CASSPDEGRANEKLFF
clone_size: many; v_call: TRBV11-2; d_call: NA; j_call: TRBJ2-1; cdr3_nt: TGTGCCAGCAGCTTAGCCTCGTCGGGGTACAATGAGCAGTTCTTC; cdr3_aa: CASSLASSGYNEQFF
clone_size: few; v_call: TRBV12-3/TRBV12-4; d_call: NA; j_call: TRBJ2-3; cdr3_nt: TGTGCCAGCAGTCCCCTTGGGGCGGGGACAGATACGCAGTATTTT; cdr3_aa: CASSPLGAGTDTQYF
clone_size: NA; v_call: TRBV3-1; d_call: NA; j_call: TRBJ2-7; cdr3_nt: TGTGCCAGCAGCCTCGGACAGTTTTCCTACGAGCAGTACTTC; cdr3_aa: CASSLGQFSYEQYF
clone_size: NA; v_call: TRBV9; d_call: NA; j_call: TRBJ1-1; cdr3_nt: TGTGCCAGCAGCGTAGTTGGCAGCGAGAACACTGAAGCTTTCTTT; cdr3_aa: CASSVVGSENTEAFF
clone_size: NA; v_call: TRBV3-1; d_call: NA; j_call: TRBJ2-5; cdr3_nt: TGTGCCAGCAGCCAAGACCCCGGACAGACCCAGTACTTC; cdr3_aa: CASSQDPGQTQYF
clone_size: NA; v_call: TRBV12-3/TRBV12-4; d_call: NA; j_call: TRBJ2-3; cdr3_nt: TGTGCCAGCAGCCTTGGAGGATCCTCAGATACGCAGTATTTT; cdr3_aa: CASSLGGSSDTQYF
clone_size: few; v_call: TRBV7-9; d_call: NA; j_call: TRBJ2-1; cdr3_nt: TGTGCCAGCAGCTTATACCAGGGTCCCCCATACAATGAGCAGTTCTTC; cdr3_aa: CASSLYQGPPYNEQFF
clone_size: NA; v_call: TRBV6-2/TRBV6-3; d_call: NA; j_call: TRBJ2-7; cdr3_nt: TGTGCCAGCGATTCGACAGGTTCCTACGAGCAGTACTTC; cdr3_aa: CASDSTGSYEQYF
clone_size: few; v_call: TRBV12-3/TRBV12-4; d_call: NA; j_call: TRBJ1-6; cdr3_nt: TGTGCCAGCAAGGTGGACCCGGTGGATAATTCACCCCTCCACTTT; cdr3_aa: CASKVDPVDNSPLHF
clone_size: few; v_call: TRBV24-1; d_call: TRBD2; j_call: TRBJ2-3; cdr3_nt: TGTGCCACCGGATCTAGCGGGAGGAGCACAGATACGCAGTATTTT; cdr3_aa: CATGSSGRSTDTQYF
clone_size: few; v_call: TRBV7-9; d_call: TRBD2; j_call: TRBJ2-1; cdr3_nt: TGTGCCAGCACCCCTAGCGGGAGGGCCTACAATGAGCAGTTCTTT; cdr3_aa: CASTPSGRAYNEQFF
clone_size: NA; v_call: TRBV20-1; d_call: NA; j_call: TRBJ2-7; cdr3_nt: TGCAGTGCTAGAGATCTGACCGCCGGGCCGTACGAGCAGTACTTC; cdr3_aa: CSARDLTAGPYEQYF
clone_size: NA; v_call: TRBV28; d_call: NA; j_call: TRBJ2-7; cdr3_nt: TGTGCCAGCAGCCTTACCGGGGACCCCACCTACGAGCAGTACTTC; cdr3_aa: CASSLTGDPTYEQYF
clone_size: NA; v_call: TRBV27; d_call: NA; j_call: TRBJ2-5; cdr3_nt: TGTGCCAGCCGCCTCGGACGGCTTCAAGAGACCCAGTACTTC; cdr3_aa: CASRLGRLQETQYF